This T cell receptor (beta chain) comes out of a study of PD-1 blockade in classical Hodgkin lymphoma. Study-wide findings and caveats: Nivolumab starters within 1 year of ASCT were excluded. Whoever responded completely had baseline diversity much like that seen in newly diagnosed patients. Only CD4+ TCR diversity, not CD8+, had risen significantly by C4D1.

All the patients suffered relapse after autologous stem cell transplantation, and brentuximab vedotin exposure differed. The assay was immunoSEQ multiplex PCR, and TCRdb's table has in-frame clones only and misses some. The sample records under 110,000 clones, approximately 90% being singletons. The V gene lost 3 bases and the J gene lost 7 bases, with 8 bases spanning the gap. CDR1 and CDR2 (germline): SGHNT, YENEEA. This CDR3 contains 12 residues. A note on this clone: What it binds is not known.

The material was peripheral blood mononuclear cells (PBMCs), obtained before the second cycle of nivolumab. This chain connects TRBV11-3 to TRBJ2-3; D gene ambiguous. The TCR sequence derives from a human donor with classical Hodgkin lymphoma. In DNA, the CDR3 is TGTGCCAGCAGCTTCGATCCGAATACGCAGTATTTT. It is translated as CASSFDPNTQYF.